The 5 T cell receptor beta chains presented below share a single source sample, sequenced in a study of cytomegalovirus exposure and HLA in healthy donors listed by TCRdb under 2017. Libraries came from the immunoSEQ multiplex PCR assay. For the multiplex PCR, a mixture combining 60 forward primers for TCR Vbeta segments and 13 reverse primers for TCR Jbeta segments was used. TCRdb carries this immuneACCESS record with in-frame sequences only. Its versions omit some clonotypes, under half of them owing to an unresolved V gene in the studies checked, with the rest unexplained. Recorded for this sample are some 30,000 clones; roughly 44% of them occurred a single time. Clones ranked in the top ten supply 1.5% to 2.5% of the sample. Specimen: PBMCs. These receptors all come from a woman between 45 and 60 years old in good health and CMV-seronegative.

The CDR3 sequence is CASSSAGTGLFRLAGYTF. The CDR3 nucleotides are TGTGCCAGCAGCTCCGCCGGGACAGGGCTCTTCCGCCTAGCGGGGTACACCTTC. The V and J genes are TRBV28 and TRBJ1-2; TRBD1 agrees at 9 bases. CDR1 and CDR2 (germline): MDHEN, SYDVKM. This CDR3 spans 18 amino acids. Germline trimming cut 6 bases from V and 11 bases from J; bases unmatched to any gene: 25.

This clone has a handful of counts. This chain joins TRBV14 and TRBJ1-5, with TRBD1 identical over 8 bases. V dropped 3 bases and J dropped 5; count of bases not matched to a gene: 6. Germline CDR1 and CDR2: SGHDN and FVKESK. The CDR3 runs to 15 residues. In DNA form, the CDR3 reads TGTGCCAGCAGCCACGAGGACAGGGATTATCAGCCCCAGCATTTT. Protein product: CASSHEDRDYQPQHF. Full variable domain (missing parts from reference TRBV14 and TRBJ1-5): EAGVTQFPSHSVIEKGQTVTLRCDPISGHDNLYWYRRVMGKEIKFLLHFVKESKQDESGMPNNRFLAERTGGTYSTLKVQPAELEDSGVYFCASSHEDRDYQPQHFGDGTRLSIL.

This clone has a handful of counts. The chain has TRBV5-6 and TRBJ2-1; 9 nucleotides align to TRBD2. The CDR3 runs 19 residues. Germline lookup yields CDR1 SGHDT and CDR2 YYEEEE. V lost 0 bases to trimming and J lost 0 bases; unmatched junction nucleotides: 10. The CDR3 loop is CASSLGGGRGKSSYNEQFF. The CDR3 region has the DNA TGTGCCAGCAGCTTGGGGGGCGGGAGGGGGAAGAGCTCCTACAATGAGCAGTTCTTC. Full variable domain (remainder filled in from reference TRBV5-6 and TRBJ2-1): DAGVTQSPTHLIKTRGQQVTLRCSPKSGHDTVSWYQQALGQGPQFIFQYYEEEERQRGNFPDRFSGHQFPNYSSELNVNALLLGDSALYLCASSLGGGRGKSSYNEQFFGPGTRLTVL.

This chain links TRBV2 with TRBJ2-1; tentatively, D is TRBD2 (6 bases). The CDR3 consists of 14 residues. The germline V gene encodes CDR1 SNHLY and CDR2 FYNNEI. Trimming removed 8 bases from V and 0 bases from J, with 11 bases in between. This CDR3 reads CASGTLSSYNEQFF. The CDR3 DNA reads TGTGCCAGCGGGACTCTCAGCTCCTACAATGAGCAGTTCTTC.

V is TRBV2 and J is TRBJ2-1, with 10 bases that match TRBD2. This CDR3 contains 15 residues. V lost 6 bases to trimming and J lost 9 bases; unmatched junction nucleotides: 11. Germline V CDR1 and CDR2: SNHLY, FYNNEI. The CDR3 sequence is CASRERGGRWGEQFF. For the CDR3, the DNA is TGTGCCAGCAGGGAGCGGGGGGGCCGGTGGGGTGAGCAGTTCTTC.